This TCR beta chain came from a study of blood T cell repertoires in COVID-19. Overall study context: Samples taken during acute and convalescent COVID-19 were collected in the United States, Italy and Spain. Sources were T cells, B-cell-depleted T cells, or PBMCs; the material itself was cDNA or gDNA.

Libraries were prepared by immunoSEQ multiplex PCR; TCRdb keeps only in-frame clonotypes and omits some of them. The sample comprises tens of thousands of clones, 80% to 90% of which are singletons, and around 8.1% rests with the top ten. The germline CDR1 and CDR2 sequences are MDHEN and SYDVKM. Trimming cost V 5 bases and J 3 bases, with 14 bases left between them. The CDR3 has 14 residues. This chain connects TRBV28 to TRBJ2-7; D unclear. Source material: peripheral blood. The receptor was derived from a young man with acute or convalescent COVID-19. CDR3 in amino acids: CASSRAEFRYEQYF. In DNA, the CDR3 is TGTGCCAGCAGTCGCGCGGAATTCCGCTACGAGCAGTACTTC.